This T cell receptor (beta chain) originates from a study of tumor-infiltrating lymphocytes in primary liver carcinoma. The researchers produced TCR beta cDNA from roughly 500 ng total RNA with a constant-region primer. Amplification in three nested multiplex PCR rounds with slightly modified ARM-PCR gave rise to TCR beta libraries. A C-beta reverse primer and TRBV1-TRBV30 forward primers served in each of the first two PCR rounds, at about 9 cycles apiece. TCRdb used MiXCR to reprocess the multiplex PCR reads, holding one entry per CDR3 protein. The sample holds approximately 92,000 distinct CDR3 sequences, 65% to 70% seen once. The CDR3 consists of 15 residues. Germline CDR1 and CDR2: MGHRA and YSYEKL. In regard to this clonotype: Relative to the germline gene, one junction end is altered; a read error may explain this.

It was from about 21-30 mg of unsorted bulk tissue that RNA and DNA were co-extracted. Sequencing used tumor-adjacent normal liver tissue. The sequence was obtained from a man aged 35 to 55 with primary liver carcinoma and hepatitis B virus infection. The rearrangement joins TRBV4-1 to TRBJ2-1; D assignment may be TRBD1 or TRBD2 (6 bases each). DNA of the CDR3: TGCACCAGCAGAACTACCTTCGGGGGCCACAATGAGCAGTTCTTC. It translates to CTSRTTFGGHNEQFF.